This T cell receptor beta chain was sequenced during a study of T cell changes during pregnancy in multiple sclerosis. Produced via immunoSEQ multiplex PCR; TCRdb's table is partial and in-frame only. The sample shows 85,000 to 100,000 clones, around 90% of them seen only once. The V and J ends lost 1 base and 2 bases respectively, with 8 bases between them. Per germline, CDR1 SGHRS and CDR2 YFSETQ. The CDR3 runs to 14 residues. The V call is TRBV5-1, the J call TRBJ2-3; D is ambiguous. This clonotype was sampled from a female donor with multiple sclerosis, enrolled in a pregnancy study. The input for sequencing was peripheral blood, taken before pregnancy. CDR3 sequence reads: CASSLTISTDTQYF. CDR3 bases: TGCGCCAGCAGCTTGACAATTTCCACAGATACGCAGTATTTT.